The 20 T cell receptor beta chains below were found in one sample sequenced in a study of Ad26.COV2.S vaccination and SARS-CoV-2 variants. The assay was immunoSEQ multiplex PCR, and TCRdb's table has in-frame clones only and misses some. This table holds about 470,000 clones, about 90% found once. Treatment defined: some 19 received Ad26.COV2.S at low or high dose, single or two shots; about 5 received placebo; per-sample allocation not given. Specimen acquisition occurred on day 63 following the initial vaccine or placebo injection. The input for sequencing was peripheral blood, taken in a trial of Ad26.COV2.S vaccine versus placebo. These receptor sequences come from a person aged 18-65 years who received the Ad26.COV2.S COVID-19 vaccine or a placebo.

To note about this clone: The sample contains more than one DNA sequence encoding this CDR3. The J gene is TRBJ2-3, the V gene TRBV9; 11 bases match TRBD2. The germline CDR1 and CDR2 sequences are SGDLS and YYNGEE. The CDR3 has 15 residues. The J segment lost 3 bases and the V segment lost 2 bases, leaving 2 bases of the junction unmatched. The CDR3 region has the DNA TGTGCCAGCAGCGTTACTAGCGGGAGAACAGATACGCAGTATTTT. It translates to CASSVTSGRTDTQYF.

The table lists this clone with a few counts. The chain couples TRBV28 to TRBJ2-7; weak D call: TRBD1 (6 bases). Trimming stripped 5 bases from V and 0 bases from J, with 11 bases between. The germline CDR1 and CDR2 sequences are MDHEN and SYDVKM. The CDR3 sequence is 14 residues long. The CDR3 nucleotides read TGTGCCAGCAGTCGACAGGCCCCCTCCTACGAGCAGTACTTC. Protein: CASSRQAPSYEQYF.

The rearrangement links TRBV4-1 to TRBJ1-5, with 9 bases identical to TRBD1. This CDR3 is 15 amino acids long. Germline lookup yields CDR1 MGHRA and CDR2 YSYEKL. Germline trimming cut 3 bases from V and 5 bases from J; bases unmatched to any gene: 5. CDR3 residues: CASSQGGQGYQPQHF. CDR3 coding DNA: TGCGCCAGCAGCCAGGGCGGACAGGGGTATCAGCCCCAGCATTTT.

This clone appeared once. The chain carries TRBV9 and TRBJ1-5; D uncertain. Trimming left V 7 bases short and J 3 bases short, with 14 bases between. In germline, CDR1 is SGDLS, CDR2 YYNGEE. CDR3 length equals 14 residues. The CDR3 region is CASASGPNNQPQHF. CDR3 coding DNA: TGTGCCAGCGCATCAGGCCCCAACAATCAGCCCCAGCATTTT.

This sequence joins TRBV7-6 and TRBJ2-7; D perhaps matches TRBD2 (6 bases). The CDR3 spans 14 residues. V lost 0 bases to trimming and J lost 5 bases, with 11 bases between them. Germline V gene lookup returns CDR1 SGHVS and CDR2 FNYEAQ. The CDR3 nucleotides are TGTGCCAGCAGCTTAGCCGGGGGAATCGACGAGCAGTACTTC. Amino acid sequence: CASSLAGGIDEQYF.

Comments on this clone: At one of its ends the junction is not consistent with the germline gene, which may arise from a read error. This sequence joins TRBV29-1 and TRBJ2-5, with D perhaps matching TRBD1 or TRBD2 (5 bases each). Germline V gene lookup returns CDR1 SQVTM and CDR2 ANQGSEA. The CDR3 loop spans 13 amino acids. The CDR3 protein is CSVEGAGGETQYF. The CDR3, as DNA: TGCAGCGTCGAAGGGGCGGGCGGGGAGACCCAGTACTTC. Full variable domain (outside the CDR3, taken from reference TRBV29-1 and TRBJ2-5): SAVISQKPSRDICQRGTSLTIQCQVDSQVTMMFWYRQQPGQSLTLIATANQGSEATYESGFVIDKFPISRPNLTFSTLTVSNMSPEDSSIYLCSVEGAGGETQYFGPGTRLLVL.

V and J are TRBV6-5 and TRBJ2-7; 7 positions agree with TRBD1. CDR1 is MNHEY, CDR2 SVGAGI, per germline. This CDR3 contains 14 residues. The trim removed 10 bases at V and 7 bases at J, leaving 16 bases unmatched. The CDR3 nucleotides are TGTGCCACCGAGGACAGGCTTTACACGATAGAGCAGTACTTC. Its translation: CATEDRLYTIEQYF.

This clone has just one count. The chain carries TRBV5-1 and TRBJ2-5; a possible D gene is TRBD1 (6 bases). Per germline, CDR1 SGHRS and CDR2 YFSETQ. The germline V and J ends were trimmed by 3 bases and 2 bases, with 8 bases remaining between them. The length of the CDR3 is 13 residues. The CDR3 coding sequence is TGCGCCAGCAGCTATGGACAGCAAGAGACCCAGTACTTC. It specifies CASSYGQQETQYF. Full variable domain (remainder filled in from reference TRBV5-1 and TRBJ2-5): KAGVTQTPRYLIKTRGQQVTLSCSPISGHRSVSWYQQTPGQGLQFLFEYFSETQRNKGNFPGRFSGRQFSNSRSEMNVSTLELGDSALYLCASSYGQQETQYFGPGTRLLVL.

The chain is built from TRBV27 and TRBJ1-5; D possibly corresponds to TRBD1 (5 bases). Germline V gene lookup returns CDR1 MNHEY and CDR2 SMNVEV (reference sequence). CDR3 length: 13 residues. Trimming left V 5 bases short and J 6 bases short, with 11 bases between. CDR3 DNA: TGTGCCAGCAGTATTTCAGGGTTTCAGCCCCAGCATTTT. Its translation is CASSISGFQPQHF.

This clone has a single count. The V and J genes are TRBV7-3 and TRBJ2-7; D gene uncertain. CDR3 length: 15 amino acids. The V gene's germline CDR1 is SGHTA and CDR2 FQGTGA. The ends were cut back, 1 base at V and 2 bases at J, with 12 bases in the middle. The CDR3 DNA is TGTGCCAGCAGCTTAATTCCTGTCCTAGCCTACGAGCAGTACTTC. It translates to CASSLIPVLAYEQYF. The full variable domain, with the rest looked up from reference TRBV7-3 and TRBJ2-7, is GAGVSQTPSNKVTEKGKYVELRCDPISGHTALYWYRQSLGQGPEFLIYFQGTGAADDSGLPNDRFFAVRPEGSVSTLKIQRTERGDSAVYLCASSLIPVLAYEQYFGPGTRLTVT.

This chain uses TRBV27 with TRBJ1-3, with 10 bases fitting TRBD1. The CDR3 length is 15 residues. Per the germline V gene, CDR1 is MNHEY and CDR2 is SMNVEV (reference sequence). V lost 5 bases and J lost 2; bases outside the gene matches: 3. CDR3 residues: CASSRDRGPGNTIYF. The CDR3, as DNA: TGTGCCAGCAGTCGAGACAGGGGGCCTGGAAACACCATATATTTT.

The CDR3 spells CASSPGPTTTDTQYF. CDR3 nucleotides: TGTGCCAGCAGCCCTGGCCCCACCACCACAGATACGCAGTATTTT. This chain joins TRBV5-6 and TRBJ2-3; D ambiguous. Germline V gene lookup returns CDR1 SGHDT and CDR2 YYEEEE. This CDR3 has 15 amino acids. V was trimmed by 4 bases and J by 2 bases, leaving 14 bases between them.

This clone was observed a single time. J is TRBJ1-5 and V is TRBV28, with D perhaps matching TRBD1 (6 bases). The V gene lost 5 bases and the J gene lost 3 bases, with 11 bases spanning the gap. The germline V gene has CDR1 MDHEN and CDR2 SYDVKM. The CDR3 has 14 residues. CDR3 region: CASSIGTLNQPQHF. In nucleotides, the CDR3 is TGTGCCAGCAGTATCGGGACACTCAATCAGCCCCAGCATTTT. Together with reference TRBV28 and TRBJ1-5, the CDR3 gives the full variable domain: DVKVTQSSRYLVKRTGEKVFLECVQDMDHENMFWYRQDPGLGLRLIYFSYDVKMKEKGDIPEGYSVSREKKERFSLILESASTNQTSMYLCASSIGTLNQPQHFGDGTRLSIL.

The rearrangement uses TRBV4-2 and TRBJ1-1; tentative D call: TRBD1 (6 bases). Germline V gene sequence: CDR1 LGHNA, CDR2 YNFKEQ. The CDR3 is 12 residues long. V lost 2 bases and J lost 10, with 11 bases in between. CDR3: CASSQRTGSAFF. CDR3 in DNA: TGTGCCAGCAGCCAACGCACAGGGTCAGCTTTCTTT.

The chain joins TRBV19 to TRBJ2-5; the D is unclear. Trimming took off 5 bases at V and 0 bases at J, with 7 bases between the two ends. CDR1 is LNHDA and CDR2 is SQIVND in the germline V gene (reference sequence). The CDR3 consists of 13 residues. In DNA, the CDR3 is TGTGCCAGTAGTTCGACGGACCAAGAGACCCAGTACTTC. This encodes CASSSTDQETQYF.

The V gene is TRBV6-5, the J gene TRBJ1-5, with TRBD1 as a possible D gene (5 bases). Trimming took 0 bases from V and 6 from J, leaving 15 bases between them. The V gene's germline CDR1 is MNHEY and CDR2 SVGAGI. The CDR3 sequence is 16 residues long. The chain's CDR3 is CASSYSSRQGSQPQHF. The CDR3 DNA is TGTGCCAGCAGTTACTCGAGTCGTCAGGGCTCTCAGCCCCAGCATTTT.

The rearrangement links TRBV3-1 (or the pseudogene TRBV3-2) to TRBJ2-5; D perhaps matches TRBD1 (5 bases). Trimming cost V 4 bases and J 4 bases, with 10 bases left between them. The CDR3 contains 13 residues. The germline gives CDR1 LGHDT, CDR2 YNNKEL (reference sequence). Here the CDR3 reads CASSLPQGETQYF. Written as DNA, the CDR3 is TGTGCCAGCAGCCTCCCTCAGGGAGAGACCCAGTACTTC.

This chain's CDR3 is CASSPNRWEAKTYEQYF. The CDR3 DNA sequence: TGTGCCAGCAGTCCTAATCGCTGGGAGGCTAAAACCTACGAGCAGTACTTC. The gene calls are TRBV28 and TRBJ2-7; maybe TRBD2 (6 bases). Trimming removed 5 bases from V and 2 bases from J, with 22 bases in between. In germline, CDR1 is MDHEN, CDR2 SYDVKM. The CDR3 covers 17 residues.

CDR3 nucleotide sequence: TGTGCCAGCGGGCCTTATTCGAGACAGGGGGGCTACGAGCAGTACTTC. Encoded protein: CASGPYSRQGGYEQYF. The chain is built from TRBV11-2 and TRBJ2-7; 9 nucleotides match TRBD1. With V trimmed by 8 bases and J by 3 bases, 14 bases remained unmatched. CDR3 length: 16 residues. Germline assignment: CDR1 SGHAT and CDR2 FQNNGV.

This clone was seen at least ten times. The V and J genes are TRBV21-1 and TRBJ2-7; the table's TRBD1 call for D was not verified on the DNA. TRBV21-1 corresponds to a pseudogene. The CDR3 is 13 residues long. CDR3 sequence (DNA): TGTGCCAGCAGCAAACTCCCAGGGCCCGAGCAGTACTTC. It encodes CASSKLPGPEQYF.